The rows below give T cell receptor beta chains drawn from one sample of a study of metastatic and nonmetastatic thyroid tumors. TCRdb reanalyzed the PCR reads via MiXCR. The sample lists 11,000 to 15,000 clones; roughly 27% were seen once. Sample: tumor tissue. The receptor source for this set is a female donor with papillary thyroid cancer or a benign thyroid nodule (not recorded which). Some clones in this sample may be carry-over from other donors' samples. The CDR3 runs from the conserved cysteine through the conserved F or W. Fields, in order: D gene, J gene, V gene, clone size, CDR3 protein, CDR3 DNA. D genes are given only for firm matches. Size values are once, few and many counts, or a class for expanded clones, and some rows have none.

>TRBD2|TRBJ2-3|TRBV6-2/TRBV6-3|few
CASRPDLGLAGEPDTQYF
TGTGCCAGCAGACCCGATCTGGGACTAGCGGGAGAGCCAGATACGCAGTATTTT
>-|TRBJ1-2|TRBV6-2/TRBV6-3|few
CASSPYDRNVYGYTF
TGTGCCAGCAGTCCCTATGACAGGAACGTCTATGGCTACACCTTC
>-|TRBJ2-5|TRBV6-9|-
CASSFGMDPETQYF
TGTGCCAGCAGTTTCGGGATGGACCCAGAGACCCAGTACTTC
>-|TRBJ1-6|TRBV18|once
CASSQDGNSPLHF
TGTGCCAGCTCGCAGGACGGGAATTCACCCCTCCACTTT
>TRBD1|TRBJ1-6|TRBV28|-
CASSLDRVSPLHF
TGTGCCAGCAGTTTAGACAGGGTTTCACCCCTCCACTTT
>-|TRBJ2-1|TRBV10-1|few
CASSESVDYNEQFF
TGCGCCAGCAGTGAGTCGGTAGACTACAATGAGCAGTTCTTC
>TRBD1|TRBJ2-4|TRBV5-6|many
CASSRTRQGIIAKNIQYF
TGTGCCAGCAGCCGGACCCGACAGGGGATAATTGCCAAAAACATTCAGTACTTC
>-|TRBJ1-4|TRBV5-1|many
CASSSQGANEKLFF
TGCGCCAGCAGCTCACAGGGAGCTAATGAAAAACTGTTTTTT
>TRBD2|TRBJ2-1|TRBV30|-
CAWSVQGLAGGPYNEQFF
TGTGCCTGGAGTGTACAAGGACTAGCGGGGGGGCCCTACAATGAGCAGTTCTTC
>TRBD1|TRBJ1-2|TRBV4-1|-
CASSQDGTGGGGYTF
TGCGCCAGCAGCCAAGATGGGACAGGGGGTGGTGGCTACACCTTC
>-|TRBJ1-1|TRBV13|-
CASSERPYRGDTEAFF
TGTGCCAGCAGCGAACGGCCTTACCGGGGCGACACTGAAGCTTTCTTT
>TRBD1|TRBJ1-3|TRBV6-1|large
CASSTGQGPGNTIYF
TGTGCCAGCAGTACGGGACAGGGTCCTGGAAACACCATATATTTT
>TRBD2|TRBJ2-3|TRBV6-1|medium-sized
CAIKKAGADTQYF
TGTGCCATCAAAAAAGCGGGAGCAGATACGCAGTATTTT
>-|TRBJ1-6|TRBV7-6|-
CASSESRSSYNSPLHF
TGTGCCAGCAGCGAATCCAGGAGCTCCTATAATTCACCCCTCCACTTT
>-|TRBJ1-6|TRBV4-1|large
CASSQGGGFYNSPLHF
TGCGCCAGCAGCCAAGGGGGCGGATTCTATAATTCACCCCTCCACTTT
>-|TRBJ2-3|TRBV9|many
CASSGVSTDTQYF
TGTGCCAGCTCCGGAGTTAGCACAGATACGCAGTATTTT
>TRBD1|TRBJ2-5|TRBV6-1|-
CASSEVIGTGQETQYF
TGTGCCAGCAGTGAAGTCATAGGGACAGGGCAAGAGACCCAGTACTTC
>-|TRBJ1-5|TRBV4-1|-
CASSQDRSGNYQPQHF
TGCGCCAGCAGCCAAGATCGGTCGGGGAACTATCAGCCCCAGCATTTT